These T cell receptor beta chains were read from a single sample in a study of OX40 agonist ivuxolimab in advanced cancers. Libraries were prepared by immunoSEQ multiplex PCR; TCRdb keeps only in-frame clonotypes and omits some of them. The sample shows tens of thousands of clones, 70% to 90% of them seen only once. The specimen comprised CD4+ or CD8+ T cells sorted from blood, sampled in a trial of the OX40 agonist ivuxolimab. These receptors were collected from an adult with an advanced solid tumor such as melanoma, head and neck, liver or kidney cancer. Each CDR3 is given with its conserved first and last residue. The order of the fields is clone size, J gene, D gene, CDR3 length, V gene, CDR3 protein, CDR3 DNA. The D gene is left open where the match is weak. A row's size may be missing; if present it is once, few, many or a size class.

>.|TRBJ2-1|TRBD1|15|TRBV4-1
CASSQAMGQEHEQFF
TGCGCCAGCAGCCAAGCGATGGGACAGGAGCATGAGCAGTTCTTC
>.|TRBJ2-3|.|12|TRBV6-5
CASSASTDTQYF
TGTGCCAGCAGCGCGAGCACAGATACGCAGTATTTT
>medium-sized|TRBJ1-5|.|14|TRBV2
CASNQDGRNQPQHF
TGTGCCAGCAACCAGGATGGGCGAAATCAGCCCCAGCATTTT
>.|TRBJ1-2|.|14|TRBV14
CASSPGRSHYGYTF
TGTGCCAGCAGCCCGGGACGGTCCCACTATGGCTACACCTTC
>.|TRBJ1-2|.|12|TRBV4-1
CASSLGTVGISF
TGCGCCAGCAGCCTCGGGACGGTTGGGATCTCCTTC
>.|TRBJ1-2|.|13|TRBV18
CASSRAEEYGYTF
TGTGCCAGCTCCCGGGCCGAGGAGTATGGCTACACCTTC
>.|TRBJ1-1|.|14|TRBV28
CASSLLAANTEAFF
TGTGCCAGCAGTTTATTAGCAGCGAACACTGAAGCTTTCTTT
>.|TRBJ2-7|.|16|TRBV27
CASSLMGGHALYEQYF
TGTGCCAGCAGTTTAATGGGTGGACATGCCCTATACGAGCAGTACTTC
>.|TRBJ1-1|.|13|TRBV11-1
CASSLLTNTEAFF
TGTGCCAGCAGCTTACTAACGAACACTGAAGCTTTCTTT
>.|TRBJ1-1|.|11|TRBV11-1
CASSLNTEAFF
TGTGCCAGCAGCCTGAACACTGAAGCTTTCTTT
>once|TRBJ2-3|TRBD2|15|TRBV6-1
CASAGLAVVTDTQYF
TGTGCCAGCGCGGGACTAGCGGTAGTCACAGATACGCAGTATTTT
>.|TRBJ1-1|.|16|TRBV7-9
CASSPQGRGIFSEAFF
TGTGCCAGCAGCCCACAGGGTCGAGGGATTTTCTCTGAAGCTTTCTTT
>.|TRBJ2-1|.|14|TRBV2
CASQRETSYNEQFF
TGTGCCAGTCAAAGGGAGACTTCCTACAATGAGCAGTTCTTC
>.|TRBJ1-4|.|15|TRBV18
CASSPPGQINEKLFF
TGTGCCAGCTCGCCGCCCGGACAGATAAATGAAAAACTGTTTTTT
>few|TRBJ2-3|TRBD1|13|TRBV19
CASAGTGTDTQYF
TGTGCCAGTGCCGGGACAGGGACAGATACGCAGTATTTT
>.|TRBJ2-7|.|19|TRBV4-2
CASSQEKGTGTLDTYEQYF
TGTGCCAGCAGCCAAGAAAAGGGCACCGGGACATTGGACACCTACGAGCAGTACTTC
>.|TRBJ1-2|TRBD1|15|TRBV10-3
CAIRGRDSDYYGYTF
TGTGCCATCAGGGGCCGGGACAGCGATTACTATGGCTACACCTTC
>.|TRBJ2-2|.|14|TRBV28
CASSSSRNTGELFF
TGTGCCAGCAGTTCTAGCAGGAACACCGGGGAGCTGTTTTTT
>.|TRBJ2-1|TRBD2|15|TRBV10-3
CAISEGGLAHNEQFF
TGTGCCATCAGTGAGGGGGGACTAGCTCACAATGAGCAGTTCTTC
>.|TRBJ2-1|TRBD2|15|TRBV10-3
CAISASRAGANEQFF
TGTGCCATCAGTGCGTCAAGGGCGGGAGCCAATGAGCAGTTCTTC
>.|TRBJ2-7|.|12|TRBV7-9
CASSLTGDEQYF
TGTGCCAGCAGCTTAACCGGGGACGAGCAGTACTTC
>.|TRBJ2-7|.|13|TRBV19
CASTKGPSYEQYF
TGTGCCAGTACCAAAGGACCTTCCTACGAGCAGTACTTC
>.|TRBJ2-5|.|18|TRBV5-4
CASSPETAGPSTRETQYF
TGTGCCAGCAGCCCGGAAACAGCCGGGCCCTCTACACGGGAGACCCAGTACTTC
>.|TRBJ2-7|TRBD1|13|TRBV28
CASRKGVTGQGNF
TGTGCCAGCCGGAAGGGGGTAACGGGACAGGGCAACTTC
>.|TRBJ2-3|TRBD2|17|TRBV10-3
CAIRALGTSGNTDTQYF
TGTGCCATCAGAGCACTAGGGACTAGCGGGAACACAGATACGCAGTATTTT
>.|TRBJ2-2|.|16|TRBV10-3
CAISAWERQNTGELFF
TGTGCCATCAGTGCTTGGGAGCGGCAGAACACCGGGGAGCTGTTTTTT
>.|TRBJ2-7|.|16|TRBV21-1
CASSGETSGVSYEQYF
TGTGCCAGCAGCGGGGAGACTAGCGGGGTCTCCTACGAGCAGTACTTC
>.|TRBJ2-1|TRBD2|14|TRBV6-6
CASRPSGRGNEQFF
TGTGCCAGCAGACCTAGCGGGAGGGGAAATGAGCAGTTCTTC
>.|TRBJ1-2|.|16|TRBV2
CASSSTRGGLFYGYTF
TGTGCCAGCAGCTCCACACGTGGGGGGCTCTTCTATGGCTACACCTTC
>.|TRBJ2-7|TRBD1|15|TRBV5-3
CARSRAGQGLYEQYF
TGTGCCAGAAGCCGCGCGGGACAGGGTTTGTACGAGCAGTACTTC
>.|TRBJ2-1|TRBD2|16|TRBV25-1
CASSKLRTSGSNEQFF
TGTGCCAGCAGTAAACTCAGGACTAGCGGGAGCAATGAGCAGTTCTTC
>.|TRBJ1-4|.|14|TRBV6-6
CASSYSDSGEKLFF
TGTGCCAGCAGTTACTCGGACAGCGGTGAAAAACTGTTTTTT
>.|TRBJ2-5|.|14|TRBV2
CASSEQTLEETQYF
TGTGCCAGCAGTGAACAGACCCTAGAAGAGACCCAGTACTTC
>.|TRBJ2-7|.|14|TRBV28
CASSLLGTTHEQYF
TGTGCCAGCAGTTTATTGGGTACGACCCACGAGCAGTACTTC
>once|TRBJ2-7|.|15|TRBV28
CASLGGPPATYEQYF
TGTGCCTCCCTAGGGGGGCCGCCGGCTACCTACGAGCAGTACTTC
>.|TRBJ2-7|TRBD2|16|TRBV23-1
CASSRLERGPTYEQYF
TGCGCCAGCAGTCGTCTGGAGCGGGGTCCAACCTACGAGCAGTACTTC
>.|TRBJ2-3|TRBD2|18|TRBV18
CASSPGQRDAKFTDTQYF
TGTGCCAGCTCACCAGGCCAGCGGGACGCCAAATTCACAGATACGCAGTATTTT
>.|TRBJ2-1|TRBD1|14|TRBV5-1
CASSLGQRDSEQFF
TGCGCCAGCAGCTTGGGGCAGAGGGACAGTGAGCAGTTCTTC
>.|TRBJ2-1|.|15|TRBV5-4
CASSRSGTPYNEQFF
TGTGCCAGCAGCAGATCCGGGACCCCATACAATGAGCAGTTCTTC
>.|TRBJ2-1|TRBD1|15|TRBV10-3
CAISKTGTGFNEQFF
TGTGCCATCAGTAAAACCGGGACAGGGTTCAATGAGCAGTTCTTC
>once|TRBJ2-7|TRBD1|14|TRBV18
CASSPYGQGDEQYF
TGTGCCAGCTCACCATACGGACAGGGGGACGAGCAGTACTTC
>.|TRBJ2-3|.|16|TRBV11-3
CASAPGRQGFVDTQYF
TGTGCCAGCGCTCCCGGCCGGCAAGGCTTCGTAGATACGCAGTATTTT